This entry lists 13 T cell receptor beta chains sequenced from one sample in a study of blood T cell repertoires in COVID-19. Here immunoSEQ multiplex PCR was the method, and the copy in TCRdb shows in-frame clones only, minus some. The sample lists fewer than 65,000 clones, about 80% occurring once. What was sequenced was peripheral blood. The source is a man between 60 and 70 years old with acute or convalescent COVID-19.

This clone was observed a handful of times. The chain combines TRBV7-2 with TRBJ1-5; D remains unclear. This CDR3 has 15 residues. V was shortened by 5 bases and J by 3 bases, with 14 bases between the two germline ends. Per germline, CDR1 SGHTA and CDR2 FQGNSA. CDR3 amino acids: CASSRVGLNNQPQHF. CDR3 sequence (DNA): TGTGCCAGCAGCCGGGTCGGATTGAACAATCAGCCCCAGCATTTT.

This rearrangement joins TRBV4-1 to TRBJ1-4, with a tentative D call TRBD1 (6 bases). The CDR3 is 13 residues long. V was cut by 11 bases and J by 5 bases, with 15 bases left in between. Germline V lookup: CDR1 MGHRA, CDR2 YSYEKL. The CDR3 protein is CAASGGTNEKLFF. The CDR3 DNA reads TGCGCCGCCAGCGGGGGCACAAATGAAAAACTGTTTTTT.

The rearrangement links TRBV6-5 to TRBJ2-6; 7 bases match TRBD1. The CDR3 spans 15 residues. Trimming at V came to 5 bases and at J to 2 bases, leaving 3 bases not matched to a gene. The germline gives CDR1 MNHEY, CDR2 SVGAGI. CDR3 coding DNA: TGTGCCAGCAGTCGGGACAGACCTGGGGCCAACGTCCTGACTTTC. It specifies CASSRDRPGANVLTF.

Here the CDR3 DNA reads TGTGCCAGCAGCTCGGGCCCGAGGGGGATCTACGAGCAGTACTTC. Translating gives CASSSGPRGIYEQYF. J is TRBJ2-7 and V is TRBV7-6, with D perhaps TRBD1 (6 bases). Looked up from germline, CDR1 is SGHVS and CDR2 is FNYEAQ. V lost 4 bases and J 3 bases, leaving 16 bases between the germline ends. This CDR3 region has 15 residues.

CDR3 nucleotides: TGTGCCACCAGTGAATCCGGGACAGGCGCCTATGGCTACACCTTC. Residues: CATSESGTGAYGYTF. The rearrangement uses TRBV24-1 and TRBJ1-2, with 8 bases lining up with TRBD1. The CDR3 runs to 15 residues. The germline gives CDR1 KGHDR, CDR2 SFDVKD. J lost 4 bases, V lost 4 bases, and 7 bases had no gene match.

The genes are TRBV12-3 or TRBV12-4 and TRBJ1-5; D unclear. V gave up 6 bases and J gave up 5 bases, with 8 bases separating them. This CDR3 contains 12 residues. The CDR3 sequence is CASSPSDQPQHF. Here the CDR3 DNA reads TGTGCCAGCAGCCCATCGGATCAGCCCCAGCATTTT.

This clone turned up a few times. This rearrangement joins TRBV7-9 to TRBJ1-5, with D possibly being TRBD1 (6 bases). Trimming left V 5 bases short and J 2 bases short, with 13 bases between. The CDR3 contains 15 residues. CDR1 is SEHNR, CDR2 FQNEAQ, per germline (reference sequence). For the CDR3, the DNA is TGTGCCAGCAGCCTGGACAGCCTCCGCAATCAGCCCCAGCATTTT. Translating it yields CASSLDSLRNQPQHF.

The chain links TRBV7-9 to TRBJ1-1, with D unresolved. This CDR3 is 14 amino acids long. From germline, CDR1 is SEHNR and CDR2 FQNEAQ (reference sequence). The V and J ends lost 3 bases and 3 bases respectively, with 11 bases between them. CDR3 amino acids: CASSLESGYTEAFF. The CDR3 DNA follows: TGTGCCAGCAGCTTGGAATCGGGGTACACTGAAGCTTTCTTT.

J is TRBJ2-5 and V is TRBV5-1, with TRBD2 matching over 13 bases. The CDR3 totals 15 residues. Trimming removed 2 bases from V and 3 bases from J; junction bases left unmatched: 1. Germline CDR1 and CDR2: SGHRS and YFSETQ. This CDR3 reads CASSFGTSGEETQYF. CDR3 coding DNA: TGCGCCAGCAGCTTCGGGACTAGCGGGGAAGAGACCCAGTACTTC.

This chain uses TRBV24-1 with TRBJ2-3; D may be TRBD1 (5 bases). Trimming took off 5 bases at V and 1 base at J, with 12 bases between the two ends. This CDR3 is 15 amino acids long. The germline gives CDR1 KGHDR, CDR2 SFDVKD. The CDR3 coding sequence is TGTGCCACCAGTGCTCTAGGACAAGGCACAGATACGCAGTATTTT. As protein: CATSALGQGTDTQYF.

The chain links TRBV27 to TRBJ2-6; 7 positions agree with TRBD1. The CDR3 covers 17 residues. In germline, CDR1 is MNHEY, CDR2 SMNVEV (reference sequence). V lost 4 bases and J lost 3; bases outside the gene matches: 9. Written as DNA, the CDR3 is TGTGCCAGCAGTTCCGGGACAGACTTTCTTGGGGCCAACGTCCTGACTTTC. Its translation: CASSSGTDFLGANVLTF. Full variable domain (missing parts from reference TRBV27 and TRBJ2-6): EAQVTQNPRYLITVTGKKLTVTCSQNMNHEYMSWYRQDPGLGLRQIYYSMNVEVTDKGDVPEGYKVSRKEKRNFPLILESPSPNQTSLYFCASSSGTDFLGANVLTFGAGSRLTVL.

The chain combines TRBV10-3 with TRBJ2-7, with 11 bases aligning to TRBD2. From germline, CDR1 is ENHRY and CDR2 SYGVKD. The CDR3 runs to 17 residues. J lost 5 bases, V lost 10 bases, and 19 bases had no gene match. The CDR3 DNA follows: TGTGCCACCCAAACGGGTAGCGGGGGGGTAATCTACAACGAGCAGTACTTC. As protein: CATQTGSGGVIYNEQYF.

V is TRBV29-1 and J is TRBJ2-7, with TRBD1 identical over 9 bases. Trimming took 4 bases from V and 5 from J; bases not matched to a gene: 6. Germline values: CDR1 SQVTM, CDR2 ANQGSEA. This CDR3 has 13 amino acids. CDR3 amino acids: CSVVRGTGNEQYF. CDR3 bases: TGCAGCGTTGTGAGAGGGACAGGGAACGAGCAGTACTTC.